The 10 T cell receptor beta chains given below trace back to one sample, sequenced in a study of control samples from healthy donors and cancer patients. Some clones are missing from TCRdb's copy, which holds only in-frame ones; the method was immunoSEQ multiplex PCR. The table shows thousands of clones, with roughly nine tenths occurring only once. The material sequenced was PBMCs. The receptors come from a man in his sixties with colorectal cancer.

The chain is built from TRBV15 and TRBJ2-3; tentative D call: TRBD2 (6 bases). This CDR3 is 18 amino acids long. V shed 0 bases and J shed 3 bases, with 19 bases lying between them. The V gene's germline CDR1 is LNHNV and CDR2 YYDKDF (reference sequence). The CDR3 bases are TGTGCCACCAGCAGAGATGGGGTTCGGGCGGGGCTGACAGATACGCAGTATTTT. It encodes CATSRDGVRAGLTDTQYF.

Remarks on this clone: The germline gene is not matched at one end of the junction; a read error may be the cause. The chain links TRBV13 to TRBJ1-2; D remains unclear. This CDR3 contains 17 residues. Germline V CDR1 and CDR2: PRHDT, FYEKMQ (reference sequence). As DNA, the CDR3 is TGCGCCAGCAGCTTGATCTTAGCTGAGTCAAAGCCCTACGGCCACACCTTC. This codes for CASSLILAESKPYGHTF.

This chain links TRBV5-6 with TRBJ2-5; D uncertain. CDR1 SGHDT and CDR2 YYEEEE come from the germline V gene. The CDR3 is made up of 14 amino acids. The V gene lost 0 bases and the J gene lost 3 bases, with 9 bases spanning the gap. CDR3 DNA: TGTGCCAGCAGCTTGGTGGTCAGCGAAGAGACCCAGTACTTC. Translated: CASSLVVSEETQYF. The whole variable domain, filled in from reference TRBV5-6 and TRBJ2-5, reads DAGVTQSPTHLIKTRGQQVTLRCSPKSGHDTVSWYQQALGQGPQFIFQYYEEEERQRGNFPDRFSGHQFPNYSSELNVNALLLGDSALYLCASSLVVSEETQYFGPGTRLLVL.

The chain couples TRBV5-4 to TRBJ2-5, with 9 bases that match TRBD2. Unmatched junction bases numbered 7, after V lost 2 bases and J lost 5 bases. Per germline, CDR1 SGHNT and CDR2 YYREEE (reference sequence). The CDR3 covers 15 residues. CDR3 coding DNA: TGTGCCAGCAGCTTACAGGCGGGGGGGCAGGAGACCCAGTACTTC. Translated, it gives CASSLQAGGQETQYF.

V and J are TRBV5-6 and TRBJ2-5; TRBD1 agrees at 7 bases. V shed 1 base, J shed 2 bases, and the junction held 5 bases outside the gene matches. CDR1 is SGHDT, CDR2 YYEEEE, per germline. The CDR3 covers 15 residues. CDR3 residues: CASSLPPGQQETQYF. As DNA, the CDR3 is TGTGCCAGCAGCTTGCCGCCGGGACAGCAAGAGACCCAGTACTTC.

The rearrangement uses TRBV7-6 and TRBJ2-2, with 9 bases that match TRBD2. The germline gives CDR1 SGHVS, CDR2 FNYEAQ. This CDR3 is 19 amino acids long. The J segment lost 2 bases and the V segment lost 2 bases, leaving 12 bases of the junction unmatched. This CDR3 is CASSLSRTRGGGNTGELFF. Written as DNA, the CDR3 is TGTGCCAGCAGCTTATCCCGGACTCGCGGGGGGGGTAACACCGGGGAGCTGTTTTTT.

This chain links TRBV27 with TRBJ1-2; D is ambiguous. With 3 bases removed from V and 0 bases from J, the gap between germline ends came to 8 bases. Germline assignment: CDR1 MNHEY and CDR2 SMNVEV (reference sequence). The CDR3 has 14 residues. CDR3 DNA: TGTGCCAGCAGTTTGTACGGGCCTAACTATGGCTACACCTTC. Translated, it gives CASSLYGPNYGYTF.

The V and J genes are TRBV4-1 and TRBJ2-7; 10 nucleotides align to TRBD1. In germline, CDR1 is MGHRA, CDR2 YSYEKL. Unmatched junction bases numbered 7, after V lost 4 bases and J lost 4 bases. This CDR3 has 15 residues. The CDR3 protein is CASSPLGQGLYEQYF. The CDR3 bases are TGCGCCAGCAGCCCATTGGGACAGGGGTTATACGAGCAGTACTTC.

The V gene is TRBV5-6, the J gene TRBJ2-1; TRBD2 matches at 9 bases. V shed 3 bases, J shed 0 bases, and the junction held 7 bases outside the gene matches. The CDR3 consists of 17 residues. Germline assignment: CDR1 SGHDT and CDR2 YYEEEE. CDR3 amino acids: CASSYASGDSSYNEQFF. The CDR3, as DNA: TGTGCCAGCAGCTACGCTAGCGGGGATAGCTCCTACAATGAGCAGTTCTTC.

The CDR3 DNA sequence: TGCAGCGTTGAAGATCGGACTCTTGAAAAACTGTTTTTT. Translation gives CSVEDRTLEKLFF. The rearrangement joins TRBV29-1 to TRBJ1-4; no firm D call. Germline V gives CDR1 SQVTM, CDR2 ANQGSEA. CDR3 length: 13 amino acids. Trimming cost V 0 bases and J 7 bases, with 9 bases left between them.